Presented here are 30 T cell receptor beta chains from one specimen sequenced in a study of T cell responses to AZD1222 COVID-19 vaccine. Clones were read by immunoSEQ multiplex PCR, and TCRdb kept only the in-frame ones, dropping some. The table shows under 150,000 clones, with over 75% occurring only once. The specimen was peripheral blood, collected on day 0 of MenACWY control vaccination. The receptors come from an adult in good health.

This sequence joins TRBV9 and TRBJ1-3, with D unclear. The CDR3 totals 14 residues. CDR1 is SGDLS, CDR2 YYNGEE, per germline. The V and J ends lost 1 base and 4 bases respectively, with 9 bases between them. The CDR3 DNA follows: TGTGCCAGCAGCGTATCGGGTGGGGGAAACACCATATATTTT. Its protein is CASSVSGGGNTIYF.

The rearrangement links TRBV5-1 to TRBJ2-5; 7 bases are shared with TRBD2. This CDR3 has 17 residues. J gave up 0 bases and V 0 bases, and 8 bases lay outside the gene matches. Germline V gives CDR1 SGHRS, CDR2 YFSETQ. CDR3 protein: CASSLEASGGYQETQYF. CDR3 in DNA: TGCGCCAGCAGCTTGGAGGCTAGCGGAGGCTACCAAGAGACCCAGTACTTC.

The chain joins TRBV11-2 to TRBJ1-2, with D unclear. CDR3 length equals 14 residues. V was shortened by 2 bases and J by 1 base, with 8 bases between the two germline ends. Germline V gives CDR1 SGHAT, CDR2 FQNNGV. The CDR3 loop reads CASSLSVNNYGYTF. The CDR3 DNA reads as TGTGCCAGCAGCTTATCTGTGAATAACTATGGCTACACCTTC.

The chain uses TRBV6-2 or TRBV6-3 and TRBJ2-7, with D possibly TRBD2 on 7 matching bases. CDR1 and CDR2 from the germline V gene are MNHEY and SVGEGT. This CDR3 contains 15 residues. Deletions cut 0 bases from V and 6 bases from J, with 15 bases between. Here the CDR3 reads CASSYSRGGRSEQYF. CDR3 nucleotides: TGTGCCAGCAGTTACTCGAGGGGGGGCCGAAGCGAGCAGTACTTC.

This clone was observed a handful of times. V is TRBV28 and J is TRBJ1-4, with 7 bases lining up with TRBD1. Germline V lookup: CDR1 MDHEN, CDR2 SYDVKM. The V and J ends lost 6 bases and 3 bases, in that order; junction bases with no gene match: 4. This CDR3 has 14 amino acids. The CDR3 is CASRRTGPNEKLFF. The CDR3, as DNA: TGTGCCAGCAGGAGGACAGGACCTAATGAAAAACTGTTTTTT.

This chain's CDR3 is CASSLTTSTVGGYTF. DNA of the CDR3: TGTGCCAGCTCACTTACAACTTCGACGGTGGGAGGCTACACCTTC. The V call is TRBV18, the J call TRBJ1-2, with no clear D. CDR3 length: 15 amino acids. V lost 4 bases and J lost 8, with 20 bases in between. Germline V lookup: CDR1 KGHSH, CDR2 LQKENI.

V usage is TRBV5-4 and J usage is TRBJ1-4; tentative D call: TRBD1 (6 bases). The V end was cut by 4 bases, the J end by 6 bases, with 19 bases between. This CDR3 contains 16 residues. Germline V gene sequence: CDR1 SGHNT, CDR2 YYREEE (reference sequence). The CDR3 here is CASSLGGAGKYEKLFF. In nucleotides, the CDR3 is TGTGCCAGCAGCCTCGGGGGGGCGGGGAAGTATGAAAAACTGTTTTTT.

The chain uses TRBV5-1 and TRBJ2-2, with 7 bases that match TRBD1. With V trimmed by 3 bases and J by 5 bases, 10 bases remained unmatched. CDR1 and CDR2 (germline): SGHRS, YFSETQ. The CDR3 runs 16 residues. The chain's CDR3 is CASSWPRQGWTGELFF. In DNA, the CDR3 is TGCGCCAGCAGCTGGCCTAGACAGGGTTGGACCGGGGAGCTGTTTTTT.

V gene TRBV3-1 (or the pseudogene TRBV3-2) combines with J gene TRBJ2-3; D is unclear. CDR1 is LGHDT, CDR2 YNNKEL, per germline (reference sequence). The CDR3 has 13 amino acids. V was trimmed by 3 bases and J by 1 base, leaving 5 bases between them. The CDR3 here is CASSQAGTDTQYF. CDR3 sequence (DNA): TGTGCCAGCAGCCAGGCAGGCACAGATACGCAGTATTTT.

The chain recombines TRBV9 with TRBJ2-2, with D perhaps matching TRBD1 (5 bases). Germline CDR1 is SGDLS and CDR2 is YYNGEE. CDR3 length equals 14 residues. Trimming removed 3 bases at V and 2 bases at J, with 8 bases between. CDR3 protein: CASSATVNTGELFF. In nucleotides, the CDR3 is TGTGCCAGCAGCGCGACAGTAAACACCGGGGAGCTGTTTTTT.

The chain employs TRBV5-1 and TRBJ2-5, with D hard to call. CDR1 and CDR2 from the germline V gene are SGHRS and YFSETQ. Trimming pared 7 bases from V and 4 bases from J, leaving 8 bases between. The CDR3 has 11 amino acids. Written as DNA, the CDR3 is TGCGCCAGCCGATGGGGAGAGACCCAGTACTTC. This translates into CASRWGETQYF.

This chain links TRBV6-5 with TRBJ1-2; D unclear. V dropped 8 bases and J dropped 0 bases, with 7 bases sitting between them. The CDR3 loop spans 12 amino acids. The germline gives CDR1 MNHEY, CDR2 SVGAGI. The CDR3, as DNA: TGTGCCAGCCAGCACTCTAACTATGGCTACACCTTC. It is translated as CASQHSNYGYTF.

This clone showed up just once. This chain joins TRBV28 and TRBJ2-5; 9 nucleotides line up with TRBD1. V dropped 6 bases and J dropped 5; count of bases not matched to a gene: 19. This CDR3 contains 18 residues. Germline CDR1 reads MDHEN; CDR2 reads SYDVKM. CDR3 residues: CASSQPAPSTGGWETQYF. The CDR3 DNA reads TGTGCCAGCAGCCAACCCGCACCCTCGACAGGGGGGTGGGAGACCCAGTACTTC.

The V and J genes are TRBV25-1 and TRBJ2-3; D perhaps matches TRBD1 (5 bases). Germline V lookup: CDR1 MGHDK, CDR2 SYGVNS. V was cut by 4 bases and J by 7 bases, with 24 bases left in between. The CDR3 contains 17 residues. The CDR3 reads CASSGTLRTRGRNTQYF. The DNA of the CDR3 is TGTGCCAGCAGTGGGACCTTAAGGACACGCGGCCGGAATACGCAGTATTTT.

In its sample, this clone was seen once. The rearrangement uses TRBV28 and TRBJ2-5; D is unclear. The CDR3 runs to 17 residues. The germline gives CDR1 MDHEN, CDR2 SYDVKM. V lost 1 base and J lost 3, with 18 bases in between. CDR3 residues: CASSLLRRTLGKETQYF. In nucleotides, the CDR3 is TGTGCCAGCAGTTTATTGCGTCGGACGCTCGGAAAAGAGACCCAGTACTTC.

The V and J genes are TRBV14 and TRBJ1-2, with TRBD1 as a possible D gene (5 bases). There are 14 residues in the CDR3. The germline V gene has CDR1 SGHDN and CDR2 FVKESK. V dropped 1 base and J dropped 11 bases, with 17 bases sitting between them. The CDR3 loop is CASSQGALQGRYTF. The DNA for the CDR3 is TGTGCCAGCAGCCAAGGCGCCCTTCAGGGAAGGTACACCTTC.

The rearrangement uses TRBV29-1 and TRBJ2-3; D is tentatively TRBD1 or TRBD2 (5 bases each). V lost 4 bases to trimming and J lost 0 bases, with 8 bases between them. The CDR3 is 13 amino acids. Germline V gene sequence: CDR1 SQVTM, CDR2 ANQGSEA. The CDR3 spells CSVAGGSTDTQYF. Written as DNA, the CDR3 is TGCAGCGTTGCTGGGGGAAGCACAGATACGCAGTATTTT.

The gene calls are TRBV28 and TRBJ1-2; D perhaps matches TRBD1 (5 bases). V was pared by 5 bases and J by 4 bases, with 14 bases between. CDR1 and CDR2 from the germline V gene are MDHEN and SYDVKM. The CDR3 extends over 14 amino acids. The CDR3 region is CASSPRRASYGYTF. The CDR3 DNA sequence: TGTGCCAGCAGTCCCCGCAGGGCTAGCTATGGCTACACCTTC.

The genes are TRBV6-5 and TRBJ1-2, with 7 nucleotides matching TRBD1. Germline CDR1 and CDR2: MNHEY and SVGAGI. J gave up 4 bases and V 7 bases, and 3 bases lay outside the gene matches. The CDR3 totals 12 residues. CDR3 residues: CASNDRAYGYTF. As DNA, the CDR3 is TGTGCCAGCAACGACAGGGCCTATGGCTACACCTTC.

The chain links TRBV9 to TRBJ2-5; perhaps TRBD2 as D (6 bases). Germline assignment: CDR1 SGDLS and CDR2 YYNGEE. Trimming removed 3 bases at V and 1 base at J, with 16 bases between. The CDR3 covers 16 residues. In DNA, the CDR3 is TGTGCCAGCAGCGCAATTCCGGAGGGGTTCCAAGAGACCCAGTACTTC. Translation: CASSAIPEGFQETQYF.

The rearrangement joins TRBV27 to TRBJ1-1, with TRBD1 identical over 7 bases. V lost 7 bases to trimming and J lost 4 bases; unmatched junction nucleotides: 12. This CDR3 is built from 15 residues. CDR1 MNHEY and CDR2 SMNVEV come from the germline V gene (reference sequence). The CDR3 DNA sequence: TGTGCCAGCACCAGCCTCCGACAGGGCGGCACTGAAGCTTTCTTT. Translating it yields CASTSLRQGGTEAFF.

The chain has TRBV18 and TRBJ2-7; D gene uncertain. Germline assignment: CDR1 KGHSH and CDR2 LQKENI. CDR3 length: 11 amino acids. Trimming stripped 6 bases from V and 6 bases from J, with 9 bases between. The CDR3 bases are TGTGCCAGCTCCCCTGGCTCCGAGCAGTACTTC. Its protein is CASSPGSEQYF. Full variable domain (remainder filled in from reference TRBV18 and TRBJ2-7): NAGVMQNPRHLVRRRGQEARLRCSPMKGHSHVYWYRQLPEEGLKFMVYLQKENIIDESGMPKERFSAEFPKEGPSILRIQQVVRGDSAAYFCASSPGSEQYFGPGTRLTVT.

The rearrangement links TRBV6-6 to TRBJ1-2, with a tentative D call TRBD1 (5 bases). This CDR3 is built from 14 residues. The V end was cut by 2 bases, the J end by 9 bases, with 16 bases between. The germline V gene encodes CDR1 MNHNY and CDR2 SVGAGI (reference sequence). The CDR3 protein is CASSYGQALVSYTF. The CDR3 region has the DNA TGTGCCAGCAGTTACGGACAAGCCTTGGTCAGCTACACCTTC.

The chain is built from TRBV29-1 and TRBJ1-2, with TRBD1 matching over 7 bases. Germline CDR1 is SQVTM and CDR2 is ANQGSEA. CDR3 length equals 14 residues. Trimming cost V 6 bases and J 10 bases; bases outside gene matches: 17. For the CDR3, the DNA is TGCAGCGTGTCAGCGGACAGGACAAGTATCGCCTACACCTTC. It translates to CSVSADRTSIAYTF. Full variable domain (missing parts from reference TRBV29-1 and TRBJ1-2): SAVISQKPSRDICQRGTSLTIQCQVDSQVTMMFWYRQQPGQSLTLIATANQGSEATYESGFVIDKFPISRPNLTFSTLTVSNMSPEDSSIYLCSVSADRTSIAYTFGSGTRLTVV.

The chain recombines TRBV7-8 with TRBJ2-2, with 10 nucleotides matching TRBD1. Germline trimming cut 7 bases from V and 7 bases from J; bases unmatched to any gene: 9. This CDR3 spans 15 amino acids. From germline, CDR1 is SGHVS and CDR2 FQNEAQ. The CDR3 here is CASNRRQGANGELFF. CDR3 DNA: TGTGCCAGCAACCGACGACAGGGGGCAAACGGGGAGCTGTTTTTT.

The chain couples TRBV28 to TRBJ2-3, with 10 bases fitting TRBD2. CDR1 and CDR2 from the germline V gene are MDHEN and SYDVKM. The CDR3 spans 16 residues. J lost 6 bases, V lost 6 bases, and 12 bases had no gene match. CDR3 region: CASSRPSGGALDTQYF. Written as DNA, the CDR3 is TGTGCCAGCAGCCGTCCGAGCGGGGGGGCCCTCGATACGCAGTATTTT.

As to this clone: The same CDR3 is also encoded by other DNA sequences in this sample. This chain connects TRBV18 to TRBJ1-6, with D perhaps matching TRBD1 (5 bases). The germline V gene encodes CDR1 KGHSH and CDR2 LQKENI. V shed 6 bases and J shed 7 bases, with 10 bases lying between them. This CDR3 contains 13 residues. This CDR3 reads CASSSGTNSPLHF. In nucleotides, the CDR3 is TGTGCCAGCTCCAGTGGGACGAATTCACCCCTCCACTTT.

The chain links TRBV2 to TRBJ2-7; 9 bases are a match to TRBD1. The CDR3 runs to 15 residues. CDR1 is SNHLY and CDR2 is FYNNEI in the germline V gene. V shed 6 bases, J shed 1 base, and the junction held 7 bases outside the gene matches. CDR3 DNA sequence: TGTGCCAGCAGCGATCAGACAGGGGGTTCCTACGAGCAGTACTTC. Protein: CASSDQTGGSYEQYF.

This clone has just one count. Additional DNA sequences in this sample encode the identical CDR3. V gene TRBV2 combines with J gene TRBJ1-5, with D perhaps TRBD1 (5 bases). CDR3 length: 14 residues. With 2 bases removed from V and 1 base from J, the gap between germline ends came to 6 bases. CDR1 SNHLY and CDR2 FYNNEI come from the germline V gene. Here the CDR3 DNA reads TGTGCCAGCAGTGAACAGGGAAGCAATCAGCCCCAGCATTTT. Residues: CASSEQGSNQPQHF.

This chain connects TRBV25-1 to TRBJ2-1; 9 bases fit TRBD2. V shed 10 bases and J 7 bases; nucleotides not matched to a gene: 8. Germline V gene data show CDR1 as MGHDK and CDR2 as SYGVNS. This CDR3 contains 13 residues. The CDR3 protein is CATRGGARNEQFF. CDR3 bases: TGTGCCACCCGCGGGGGGGCGAGGAATGAGCAGTTCTTC.